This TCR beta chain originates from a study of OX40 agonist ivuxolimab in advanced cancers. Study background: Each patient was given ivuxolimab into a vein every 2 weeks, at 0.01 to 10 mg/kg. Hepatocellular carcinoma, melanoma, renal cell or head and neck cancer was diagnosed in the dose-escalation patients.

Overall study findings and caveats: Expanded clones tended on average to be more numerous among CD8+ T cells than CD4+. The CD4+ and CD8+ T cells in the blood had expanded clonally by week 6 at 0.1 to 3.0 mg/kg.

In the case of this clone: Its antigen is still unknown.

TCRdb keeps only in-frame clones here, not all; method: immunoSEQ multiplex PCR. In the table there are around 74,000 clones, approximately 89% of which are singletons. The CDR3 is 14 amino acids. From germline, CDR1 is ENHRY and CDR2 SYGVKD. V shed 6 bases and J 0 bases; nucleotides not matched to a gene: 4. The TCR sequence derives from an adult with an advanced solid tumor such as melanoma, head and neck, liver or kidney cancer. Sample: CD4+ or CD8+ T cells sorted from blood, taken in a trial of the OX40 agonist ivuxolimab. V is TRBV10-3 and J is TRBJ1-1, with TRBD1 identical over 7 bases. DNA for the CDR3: TGTGCCATCAGACTGACAGGGTTGAACACTGAAGCTTTCTTT. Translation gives CAIRLTGLNTEAFF.